This T cell receptor beta chain was observed in a study of blood T cell repertoires in COVID-19. Study background: Samples came from the United States, Italy and Spain, spanning acute and convalescent COVID-19.

Original analysis: For nucleated cells, counts were estimated from reference gene primer amplification. Assay used: immunoSEQ multiplex PCR; TCRdb lists only in-frame clones, some missing. V and J calls and clone size come straight from that table; D and trimming were deduced from the DNA. The table has about 170,000 clones, around 85% seen once. Enrolment of Seattle patients took place during active infection, and they were followed longitudinally. V was clipped by 6 bases and J by 0 bases, with 12 bases between them. The germline CDR1 and CDR2 sequences are MNHEY and SVGAGI. CDR3 length: 15 amino acids.

This chain joins TRBV6-5 and TRBJ1-3; possible D gene TRBD1, 6 bases. The sequence came from a man older than 75 with COVID-19, enrolled during active disease. The sequenced material came from peripheral blood. The CDR3 sequence: CASRLGHFSGNTIYF. DNA of the CDR3: TGTGCCAGCAGATTGGGACACTTCTCTGGAAACACCATATATTTT.